These 23 T cell receptor beta chains share one sample of origin, sequenced in a study of post-analysis software for immune sequencing data. The study, taken as a whole, reports: Five TRBV segments, including TRBV5-6, TRBV5-1 and TRBV20-1, were more frequent in patients than controls.

Every TCR beta cDNA library bore unique molecular identifiers. TCRdb independently ran MiXCR on the PCR reads; one entry per CDR3 protein. The table includes approximately 180,000 distinct CDR3 sequences, around 30% detected once. The antigens for these receptors are not known. The sequenced material came from blood. The origin of the receptors is a girl aged 5-17 years with multiple sclerosis.

In regard to this clonotype: An end of the junction differs from the germline gene, which may be a read error. V and J are TRBV28 and TRBJ2-7; TRBD1 agrees at 7 bases. The CDR3 extends over 15 amino acids. Germline V gene data show CDR1 as MDHEN and CDR2 as SYDVKM. DNA for the CDR3: TGTGCCGGCAGTTTAACGGCAGGGGGCTCCTACGAGCAGTACTTC. This sequence encodes CAGSLTAGGSYEQYF.

This clonotype was found a few times. The chain joins TRBV2 to TRBJ2-1; TRBD2 matches 10 bases. V lost 1 base to trimming and J lost 8 bases; unmatched junction nucleotides: 2. The CDR3 consists of 14 residues. The germline V gene has CDR1 SNHLY and CDR2 FYNNEI. DNA for the CDR3: TGTGCCAGCAGTGAAGATCTAGCGGGAGATGAGCAGTTCTTC. The encoded protein is CASSEDLAGDEQFF.

This clonotype has only a few counts. V is TRBV6-2 or TRBV6-3 and J is TRBJ2-3; a possible D gene is TRBD1 (7 bases). The V and J ends lost 6 bases and 4 bases respectively, with 23 bases between them. The CDR3 loop spans 17 amino acids. Germline V gene lookup returns CDR1 MNHEY and CDR2 SVGEGT. The CDR3 sequence is CASSSATGVRGADTQYF. The CDR3 DNA follows: TGTGCCAGCAGCTCGGCCACAGGGGTCAGGGGGGCAGATACGCAGTATTTT.

The V and J genes are TRBV28 and TRBJ1-5; possibly TRBD1 for D (6 bases). CDR3 size: 18 residues. The V gene lost 6 bases and the J gene lost 8 bases, with 29 bases spanning the gap. Germline V gene sequence: CDR1 MDHEN, CDR2 SYDVKM. The CDR3 reads CASSLGQPKKALGEPQHF. CDR3 nucleotides: TGTGCCAGCAGCCTAGGACAGCCGAAAAAAGCCTTGGGGGAGCCCCAGCATTTT.

This clonotype came up many times. This CDR3 is CASSYSLSAPPGDTQYF. Here the CDR3 DNA reads TGTGCCAGCAGTTACTCTTTATCGGCCCCCCCTGGGGATACGCAGTATTTT. J is TRBJ2-3 and V is TRBV6-6; D unresolved. Germline V CDR1 and CDR2: MNHNY, SVGAGI (reference sequence). There are 17 residues in the CDR3. V was cut by 0 bases and J by 6 bases, with 19 bases left in between.

A note on this clonotype: At one end the junction does not follow the germline gene, possibly because of a read error. V gene TRBV20-1 combines with J gene TRBJ2-1, with D possibly being TRBD2 (5 bases). The CDR3 is 12 residues long. CDR1 and CDR2 (germline): DFQATT, SNEGSKA (reference sequence). This CDR3 reads CSARASHNEQVF. The CDR3 DNA follows: TGCAGTGCGAGGGCCTCCCACAATGAGCAGGTCTTC.

This clonotype occurred many times. V usage is TRBV5-6 and J usage is TRBJ2-7; a possible D gene is TRBD2 (6 bases). Deletions cut 2 bases from V and 6 bases from J, with 12 bases between. In germline, CDR1 is SGHDT, CDR2 YYEEEE. The CDR3 sequence is 13 residues long. DNA of the CDR3: TGTGCCAGCAGCTTCAGACTAGTTCTCGAGCAGTACTTC. This translates into CASSFRLVLEQYF.

This clonotype was observed many times. The genes are TRBV20-1 and TRBJ2-5, with D uncertain. The ends were cut back, 0 bases at V and 5 bases at J, with 10 bases in the middle. From germline, CDR1 is DFQATT and CDR2 SNEGSKA (reference sequence). This CDR3 is built from 13 residues. The CDR3: CSARERMVETQYF. In DNA form, the CDR3 reads TGCAGTGCTAGAGAACGAATGGTCGAGACCCAGTACTTC.

As to this clonotype: A read error is possible here, since a much larger clone lies one base away. This chain connects TRBV4-1 to TRBJ2-1; D is ambiguous. The CDR3 runs 13 residues. The germline CDR1 and CDR2 sequences are MGHRA and YSYEKL. CDR3 residues: CASSPDFYNGQFF. CDR3 bases: TGCGCCAGCAGCCCGGATTTCTACAATGGGCAGTTCTTC.

The rearrangement joins TRBV9 to TRBJ1-1; 7 bases align to TRBD1. J gave up 0 bases and V 4 bases, and 6 bases lay outside the gene matches. Germline V gives CDR1 SGDLS, CDR2 YYNGEE. The length of the CDR3 is 15 residues. The CDR3 DNA reads TGTGCCAGCAGCCCGGGGGACAGAGTGAACACTGAAGCTTTCTTT. Amino acids: CASSPGDRVNTEAFF.

Notes on this clonotype: One base away lies a much larger clone, so this may be a sequencing read error. This chain connects TRBV4-2 to TRBJ2-3; D tentatively fits TRBD1 or TRBD2 (5 bases each). There are 15 residues in the CDR3. In germline, CDR1 is LGHNA, CDR2 YNFKEQ. The CDR3 region has the DNA TGTACCAGCAGCCAAGGGGCTGCAGAGGGAGATACGCAGTATTTT. Its protein product is CTSSQGAAEGDTQYF.

In this sample, this clonotype turned up a few times. The rearrangement links TRBV5-5 to TRBJ1-5, with D possibly matching TRBD1 (5 bases). CDR3 size: 16 residues. From germline, CDR1 is SGHKS and CDR2 YYEKEE (reference sequence). Trimming stripped 0 bases from V and 5 bases from J, with 15 bases between. CDR3 sequence: CASSLVDSGLDQPQHF. The CDR3 DNA sequence: TGTGCCAGCAGCTTGGTCGACTCAGGGTTGGATCAGCCCCAGCATTTT.

The gene calls are TRBV21-1 and TRBJ2-2; TRBD2, the table's D call, was not compared with the DNA. TRBV21-1 is marked as a pseudogene. This CDR3 contains 20 residues. CDR3 nucleotides: TGTGCCAGCAGCATCTCGAGGGGACTAGCGGGCCTACCGAACACCGGGGAGCTGTTTTTT. Residues: CASSISRGLAGLPNTGELFF.

This clonotype was picked up a small number of times. This chain uses TRBV5-1 with TRBJ1-1; D gene unclear. The CDR3 length is 15 residues. V shed 2 bases and J shed 0 bases, with 11 bases lying between them. From germline, CDR1 is SGHRS and CDR2 YFSETQ. CDR3 protein: CASSLFAEMNTEAFF. As DNA, the CDR3 is TGCGCCAGCAGCTTATTCGCAGAGATGAACACTGAAGCTTTCTTT. Complete variable domain (other parts from reference TRBV5-1 and TRBJ1-1): KAGVTQTPRYLIKTRGQQVTLSCSPISGHRSVSWYQQTPGQGLQFLFEYFSETQRNKGNFPGRFSGRQFSNSRSEMNVSTLELGDSALYLCASSLFAEMNTEAFFGQGTRLTVV.

This clonotype has only a few counts. CDR3 sequence reads: CASSLSQGSNSPLHF. The CDR3 DNA reads TGTGCCAGCTCACTTTCGCAAGGGTCCAATTCACCCCTCCACTTT. This chain links TRBV18 with TRBJ1-6; D unresolved. V was pared by 4 bases and J by 7 bases, with 14 bases between. This CDR3 is 15 amino acids long. Germline assignment: CDR1 KGHSH and CDR2 LQKENI.

This chain joins TRBV4-1 and TRBJ2-2; 12 bases align to TRBD2. The trim removed 1 base at V and 4 bases at J, leaving 7 bases unmatched. The CDR3 is 18 residues long. Looked up from germline, CDR1 is MGHRA and CDR2 is YSYEKL. The CDR3 protein is CASSQASSGRAFTGELFF. The CDR3 DNA is TGCGCCAGCAGCCAAGCGTCTAGCGGGAGGGCCTTCACCGGGGAGCTGTTTTTT.

This clonotype was detected ten times or more. This chain uses TRBV7-2 with TRBJ1-6; 8 positions match TRBD1. The CDR3 extends over 16 amino acids. Unmatched junction bases numbered 10, after V lost 0 bases and J lost 12 bases. Germline CDR1 SGHTA, CDR2 FQGNSA. This CDR3 reads CASSLAVRDRGRPLHF. For the CDR3, the DNA is TGTGCCAGCAGCTTAGCTGTGAGAGACAGGGGTAGACCCCTCCACTTT.

A remark on this clonotype: A much larger clone lies one base from this, so it may be a read error. This CDR3 reads CAGSRHSSYEQYF. For the CDR3, the DNA is TGTGCCGGCAGCCGACACAGCTCCTACGAGCAGTACTTC. The J gene is TRBJ2-5, the V gene TRBV27, with D hard to call. The J call is uncertain, as TRBJ2-7 better fits the DNA end. Per germline, CDR1 MNHEY and CDR2 SMNVEV (reference sequence). CDR3 length: 13 amino acids.

The chain carries TRBV5-1 and TRBJ2-1; weak D call: TRBD1 (6 bases). V was clipped by 0 bases and J by 1 base, with 11 bases between them. The germline V gene encodes CDR1 SGHRS and CDR2 YFSETQ. This CDR3 is built from 16 residues. DNA of the CDR3: TGCGCCAGCAGCTTGGGGGTCCAGGGGTCCTACAATGAGCAGTTCTTC. Translation gives CASSLGVQGSYNEQFF.

The V call is TRBV28, the J call TRBJ2-2; possibly TRBD1 for D (6 bases). The CDR3 has 13 residues. Germline V gives CDR1 MDHEN, CDR2 SYDVKM. Trimming took off 6 bases at V and 7 bases at J, with 12 bases between the two ends. The chain's CDR3 is CASSTRGIGELFF. CDR3 DNA: TGTGCCAGCAGCACTAGGGGGATCGGGGAGCTGTTTTTT.

This clonotype has ten or more counts. The chain couples TRBV27 to TRBJ2-7; 8 bases align to TRBD2. The junction had 7 bases not matched to a gene; V was cut back by 5 bases and J by 1 base. Germline lookup yields CDR1 MNHEY and CDR2 SMNVEV (reference sequence). This CDR3 contains 15 residues. This CDR3 is CASSLDSGESYEQYF. Written as DNA, the CDR3 is TGTGCCAGCAGTCTAGATAGCGGGGAATCCTACGAGCAGTACTTC.

Remarks on this clonotype: With a much larger clone just one base away, this may be a read error. The rearrangement uses TRBV18 and TRBJ2-5, with no clear D. The J call may be mistaken, given a closer DNA end match to TRBJ2-7. There are 13 residues in the CDR3. Germline CDR1 and CDR2: KGHSH and LQKENI. This CDR3 reads CASSPTNSYEQYF. The CDR3 DNA is TGTGCCAGCTCACCCACCAACAGCTACGAGCAGTACTTC.

This clonotype showed up many times. The CDR3 loop reads CASSLAGGAGGYTF. CDR3 in DNA: TGCGCCAGCAGCTTGGCCGGGGGGGCTGGAGGCTACACCTTC. This sequence joins TRBV5-1 and TRBJ1-2; tentatively, D is TRBD1 (6 bases). CDR1 SGHRS and CDR2 YFSETQ come from the germline V gene. This CDR3 has 14 amino acids. Trimming removed 0 bases from V and 8 bases from J, with 14 bases in between.